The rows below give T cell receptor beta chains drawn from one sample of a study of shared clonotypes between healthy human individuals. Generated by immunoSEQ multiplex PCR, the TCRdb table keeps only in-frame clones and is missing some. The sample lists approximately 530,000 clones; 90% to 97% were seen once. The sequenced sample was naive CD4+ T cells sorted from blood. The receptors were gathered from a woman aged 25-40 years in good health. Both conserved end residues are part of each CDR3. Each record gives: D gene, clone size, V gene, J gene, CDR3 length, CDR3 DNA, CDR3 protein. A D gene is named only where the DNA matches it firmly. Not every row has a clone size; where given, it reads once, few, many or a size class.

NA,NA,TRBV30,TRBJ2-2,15,TGTGCCTGGCGAGATTCCGGGACACCCACCGGGGAGCTGTTTTTT,CAWRDSGTPTGELFF
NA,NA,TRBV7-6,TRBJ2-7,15,TGTGCCAGCAGCTTAGAACCCCGCAAGGGTAGGGAGCAGTACTTC,CASSLEPRKGREQYF
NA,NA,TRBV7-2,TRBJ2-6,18,TGTGCCAGCAGTCAAGGCCCGACGCGTAAATCTGGGGCCAACGTCCTGACTTTC,CASSQGPTRKSGANVLTF
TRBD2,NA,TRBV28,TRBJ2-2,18,TGTGCCAGCAGTCCCTCAGCGGTGTGGGCGGGAGGAGCCGGGGAGCTGTTTTTT,CASSPSAVWAGGAGELFF
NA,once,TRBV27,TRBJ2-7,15,TGTGCCAGCAGTAAACGGAAGACCGAGGGGAGGGAGCAGTACTTC,CASSKRKTEGREQYF
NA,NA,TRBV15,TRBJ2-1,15,TGTGCCACCAGCAGAGATGAGGGCTCCTACAATGAGCAGTTCTTC,CATSRDEGSYNEQFF
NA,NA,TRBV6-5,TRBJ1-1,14,TGTGCCAGCAGTTACCGCCCAGGGAACACTGAAGCTTTCTTT,CASSYRPGNTEAFF
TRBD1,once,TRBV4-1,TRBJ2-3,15,TGCGCCAGCAGCCAACCGGGACAGGGAACAGATACGCAGTATTTT,CASSQPGQGTDTQYF
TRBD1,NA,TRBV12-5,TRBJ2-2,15,TGTGCTAGTGGTTTTCTAGGCAGGGGGACCGGGGAGCTGTTTTTT,CASGFLGRGTGELFF
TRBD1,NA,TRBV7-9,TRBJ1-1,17,TGTGCCAGCAGCTTACGGCTCGGGACAGCCATGAACACTGAAGCTTTCTTT,CASSLRLGTAMNTEAFF
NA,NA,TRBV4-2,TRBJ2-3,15,TGTGCCAGCAGCCAGACGGTAGCGAACACAGATACGCAGTATTTT,CASSQTVANTDTQYF
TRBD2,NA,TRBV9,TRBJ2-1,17,TGTGCCAGCAGCCCGAAGCAAGCGGGAGGTAGCTACAATGAGCAGTTCTTC,CASSPKQAGGSYNEQFF
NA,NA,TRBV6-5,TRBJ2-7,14,TGTGCCAGCAGTTACACAGGGAGCTCCTACGAGCAGTACTTC,CASSYTGSSYEQYF
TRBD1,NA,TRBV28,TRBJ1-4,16,TGTGCCAGCAGTTTATATCTAGGACAGGGGCAGGAAAAACTGTTTTTT,CASSLYLGQGQEKLFF
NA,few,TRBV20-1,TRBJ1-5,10,TGCAGTGCTGAGGTTCAGCCCCAGCATTTT,CSAEVQPQHF
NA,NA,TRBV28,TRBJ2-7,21,TGTGCCAGCAGTTTACGGGTAGGGCCCCTTCTAGCAGGCCGAGGGTCCTACGAGCAGTACTTC,CASSLRVGPLLAGRGSYEQYF
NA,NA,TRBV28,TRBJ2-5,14,TGTGCCAGCAGACCTTCGCGGAGTTGGGAGACCCAGTACTTC,CASRPSRSWETQYF
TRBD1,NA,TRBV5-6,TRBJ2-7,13,TGTGCCAGCCAACCGGGACAGAACTACGAGCAGTACTTC,CASQPGQNYEQYF
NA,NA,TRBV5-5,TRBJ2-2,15,TGTGCCAGCAGCTTAGGGGTTTCGAGCACCGGGGAGCTGTTTTTT,CASSLGVSSTGELFF
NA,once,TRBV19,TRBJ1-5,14,TGTGCCAGCCTCGACAGAGCGCCCAATCAGCCCCAGCATTTT,CASLDRAPNQPQHF
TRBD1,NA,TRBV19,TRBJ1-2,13,TGTGCCAGTAAAGGGACAGGGGTAAATGGCTACACCTTC,CASKGTGVNGYTF
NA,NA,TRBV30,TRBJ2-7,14,TGTGCCTGGAGTAGGACAGCGAGCTCCTACGAGCAGTACTTC,CAWSRTASSYEQYF
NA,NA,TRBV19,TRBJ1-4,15,TGTGCCAGTAGGGGGGTGGGGACACGGAATGAAAAACTGTTTTTT,CASRGVGTRNEKLFF
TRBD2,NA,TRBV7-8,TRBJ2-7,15,TGTGCCAGCAGCTCTAGCGGGAGGGGAACCTACGAGCAGTACTTC,CASSSSGRGTYEQYF
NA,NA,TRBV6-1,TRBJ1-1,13,TGTGCCAGCAGTGAAGACAAAGTTACTGAAGCTTTCTTT,CASSEDKVTEAFF
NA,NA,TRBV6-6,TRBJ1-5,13,TGTGCCAGCAATCACAGGGTGTTAGAGCCCCAGCATTTT,CASNHRVLEPQHF
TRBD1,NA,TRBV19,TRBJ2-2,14,TGTGCCAGTATTCCGACAGGGGTTGGCGGGGAGCTGTTTTTT,CASIPTGVGGELFF
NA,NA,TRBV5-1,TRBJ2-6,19,TGCGCCAGCAGCGACGGACATATGACAGAAATCTCTGGGGCCAACGTCCTGACTTTC,CASSDGHMTEISGANVLTF
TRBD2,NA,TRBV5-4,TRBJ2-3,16,TGTGCCAGCAGCTATGGACTAGCGGAATATGGAGATACGCAGTATTTT,CASSYGLAEYGDTQYF
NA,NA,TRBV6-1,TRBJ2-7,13,TGTGCCAGCAGTCGGGAGTACGACTACGAGCAGTACTTC,CASSREYDYEQYF
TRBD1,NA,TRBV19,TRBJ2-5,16,TGTGCCAGTAGTATATTCGGACAGGGAAGGAGGGAGACCCAGTACTTC,CASSIFGQGRRETQYF
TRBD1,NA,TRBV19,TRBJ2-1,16,TGTGCCAGTAGTTTTTTACCCGGGACAGTATACAATGAGCAGTTCTTC,CASSFLPGTVYNEQFF
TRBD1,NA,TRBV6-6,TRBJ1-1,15,TGTGCCAGCAGTTACGACAGGGCCATGAACACTGAAGCTTTCTTT,CASSYDRAMNTEAFF
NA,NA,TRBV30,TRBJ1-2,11,TGTGCCTGGGCCGGGGTTGGTGGCTACACCTTC,CAWAGVGGYTF
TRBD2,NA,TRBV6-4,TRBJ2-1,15,TGTGCCAGCAGTAGCGGGAGGGGCCCTTACAATGAGCAGTTCTTC,CASSSGRGPYNEQFF
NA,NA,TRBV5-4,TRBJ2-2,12,TGTGCCAGCACAGGGTACACCGGGGAGCTGTTTTTT,CASTGYTGELFF
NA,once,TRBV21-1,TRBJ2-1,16,TGTGCCAGCAGCGGCCCCGGGACTAGCGGGAACAATGAGCAGTTCTTC,CASSGPGTSGNNEQFF
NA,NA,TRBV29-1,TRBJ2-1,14,TGCAGCGTGGCCAAAGGCAGGGTTGACAATGAGCAGTTCTTC,CSVAKGRVDNEQFF
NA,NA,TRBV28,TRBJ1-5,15,TGTGCCAGCAGACCGGGTGGGGCGTCGGATCAGCCCCAGCATTTT,CASRPGGASDQPQHF
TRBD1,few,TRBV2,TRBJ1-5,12,TGTGCCACCGGGACAGGGGTTCAGCCCCAGCATTTT,CATGTGVQPQHF
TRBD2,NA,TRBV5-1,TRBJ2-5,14,TGCGCCAGCACTCCTAGCGGGGTATTAGAGACCCAGTACTTC,CASTPSGVLETQYF
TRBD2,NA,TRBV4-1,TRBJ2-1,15,TGCGCCAGCAGACAGAGCGGGAGGGGCGTCAATGAGCAGTTCTTC,CASRQSGRGVNEQFF
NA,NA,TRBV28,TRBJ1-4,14,TGTGCCAGCAGTCATGGGGTGGGGGCTGAAAAACTGTTTTTT,CASSHGVGAEKLFF
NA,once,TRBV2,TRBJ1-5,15,TGTGCCAGCAGTGGGGACATAAATAGCAATCAGCCCCAGCATTTT,CASSGDINSNQPQHF